Listed below are T cell receptor beta chains from one sample, sequenced in a study of regulatory and conventional T cells in RAG deficiency. Method: immunoSEQ multiplex PCR; TCRdb's copy keeps in-frame clones and lacks some. The data contain about 19,000 clones, around 90% of them singletons. In addition, the sample was reused for a study of regulatory T cells.

The sample was Tregs sorted from blood. These receptors originate from a human donor in good health. The CDR3 runs from the conserved cysteine through the conserved F or W. Fields, in order: CDR3 protein, CDR3 DNA, J gene, D gene, clone size, V gene. The D gene is left open where the match is weak. Size values are once, few and many counts, or a class for expanded clones, and some rows have none.

CDR3: CASSLRVRGTYGYTF
DNA: TGTGCCAGCAGCCTCCGGGTGAGGGGGACCTATGGCTACACCTTC
J: TRBJ1-2
D: -
size: few
V: TRBV7-8

CDR3: CASSYSGFAGTEAFF
DNA: TGCGCCAGCAGCTACTCGGGGTTTGCGGGCACTGAAGCTTTCTTT
J: TRBJ1-1
D: -
size: -
V: TRBV5-1

CDR3: CAISDPLVTYNEQFF
DNA: TGTGCCATCAGTGACCCACTAGTCACCTACAATGAGCAGTTCTTC
J: TRBJ2-1
D: -
size: few
V: TRBV10-3

CDR3: CASSKATRGVPLAKNIQYF
DNA: TGTGCCAGCAGCAAAGCGACCCGCGGAGTGCCCCTAGCCAAAAACATTCAGTACTTC
J: TRBJ2-4
D: -
size: -
V: TRBV21-1

CDR3: CASSSLRDRPQETQYF
DNA: TGTGCCAGCAGCTCCTTAAGGGACAGGCCCCAAGAGACCCAGTACTTC
J: TRBJ2-5
D: TRBD1
size: -
V: TRBV5-6

CDR3: CASSPTDRDGYTF
DNA: TGTGCCAGTAGTCCTACCGACAGGGATGGCTACACCTTC
J: TRBJ1-2
D: TRBD1
size: -
V: TRBV19

CDR3: CASSLGSSYNSPLHF
DNA: TGTGCCAGCAGCTTAGGGAGCTCCTATAATTCACCCCTCCACTTT
J: TRBJ1-6
D: -
size: -
V: TRBV7-2

CDR3: CASSLGPRGRGEQYF
DNA: TGTGCCAGCAGTTTAGGACCCAGGGGTCGTGGCGAGCAGTACTTC
J: TRBJ2-7
D: -
size: -
V: TRBV27

CDR3: CAWSGQYNQPQHF
DNA: TGTGCCTGGAGCGGACAGTACAATCAGCCCCAGCATTTT
J: TRBJ1-5
D: -
size: few
V: TRBV30

CDR3: CASSEPGQKATEAFF
DNA: TGCGCCAGCAGCGAACCGGGACAAAAGGCCACTGAAGCTTTCTTT
J: TRBJ1-1
D: -
size: -
V: TRBV5-1

CDR3: CASSLVYAGGPLSDTQYF
DNA: TGCGCCAGCAGCTTGGTCTACGCGGGAGGGCCGTTATCAGATACGCAGTATTTT
J: TRBJ2-3
D: TRBD2
size: once
V: TRBV5-1

CDR3: CASSFLTGQGGSGANVLTF
DNA: TGTGCCAGCAGTTTCTTAACGGGACAGGGAGGATCTGGGGCCAACGTCCTGACTTTC
J: TRBJ2-6
D: TRBD1
size: -
V: TRBV27

CDR3: CASRTGYPYNEQFF
DNA: TGTGCCAGCAGGACAGGGTACCCCTACAATGAGCAGTTCTTC
J: TRBJ2-1
D: TRBD1
size: -
V: TRBV27

CDR3: CASSSGTALGETQYF
DNA: TGTGCCAGCAGCTCCGGGACGGCCCTCGGGGAGACCCAGTACTTC
J: TRBJ2-5
D: -
size: -
V: TRBV11-2

CDR3: CAGAAGANYGYTF
DNA: TGTGCCGGAGCGGCAGGGGCTAACTATGGCTACACCTTC
J: TRBJ1-2
D: -
size: -
V: TRBV2

CDR3: CASSGRRAEAFF
DNA: TGTGCCAGCAGCGGTCGGAGGGCTGAAGCTTTCTTT
J: TRBJ1-1
D: -
size: -
V: TRBV27

CDR3: CASSLLTGASSYEQYF
DNA: TGTGCCAGCAGCCTGTTGACTGGGGCGAGCTCCTACGAGCAGTACTTC
J: TRBJ2-7
D: -
size: -
V: TRBV11-1

CDR3: CASRGVSYEQYF
DNA: TGTGCCAGCAGGGGTGTGAGCTACGAGCAGTACTTC
J: TRBJ2-7
D: -
size: -
V: TRBV6-5

CDR3: CASSKLVGENTGELFF
DNA: TGTGCCAGCAGCAAATTGGTAGGCGAGAACACCGGGGAGCTGTTTTTT
J: TRBJ2-2
D: -
size: -
V: TRBV21-1

CDR3: CASSTGQAQSKQYF
DNA: TGCGCCAGCAGCACGGGACAAGCCCAATCCAAGCAGTACTTC
J: TRBJ2-7
D: -
size: -
V: TRBV5-1

CDR3: CASSSDRGLVSSGNNEQFF
DNA: TGTGCCAGCAGCTCGGACAGGGGATTGGTCTCTAGCGGGAACAATGAGCAGTTCTTC
J: TRBJ2-1
D: -
size: once
V: TRBV7-9

CDR3: CASSRTGTYEQYF
DNA: TGTGCCAGCAGCCGGACAGGAACCTACGAGCAGTACTTC
J: TRBJ2-7
D: TRBD1
size: -
V: TRBV5-5

CDR3: CASGLQYDSNQPQHF
DNA: TGTGCCAGCGGGTTACAGTACGATAGCAATCAGCCCCAGCATTTT
J: TRBJ1-5
D: -
size: -
V: TRBV6-5

CDR3: CASRDLAGSSTDTQYF
DNA: TGCGCCAGCAGGGACCTAGCGGGGTCTAGCACAGATACGCAGTATTTT
J: TRBJ2-3
D: TRBD2
size: once
V: TRBV5-1

CDR3: CASSLAPDSGNTIYF
DNA: TGCGCCAGCAGCTTAGCCCCCGACTCTGGAAACACCATATATTTT
J: TRBJ1-3
D: -
size: -
V: TRBV5-1

CDR3: CASSPPTGIGTEAFF
DNA: TGTGCCAGCAGTCCTCCGACAGGGATCGGCACTGAAGCTTTCTTT
J: TRBJ1-1
D: TRBD1
size: -
V: TRBV27

CDR3: CASSPLNLGNTIYF
DNA: TGTGCCAGCAGTCCCCTTAATCTGGGAAACACCATATATTTT
J: TRBJ1-3
D: -
size: -
V: TRBV28

CDR3: CACPGLAGGREQFF
DNA: TGTGCCTGCCCGGGACTAGCGGGAGGAAGGGAGCAGTTCTTC
J: TRBJ2-1
D: TRBD2
size: -
V: TRBV30

CDR3: CASSPSGGAQNGYTF
DNA: TGTGCCAGCAGCCCGAGCGGGGGGGCGCAGAATGGCTACACCTTC
J: TRBJ1-2
D: -
size: -
V: TRBV7-8

CDR3: CASSFREEPRSYNEQFF
DNA: TGTGCCAGCAGTTTTCGGGAGGAGCCGCGCTCCTACAATGAGCAGTTCTTC
J: TRBJ2-1
D: TRBD2
size: -
V: TRBV28

CDR3: CASSDPSGTYGYTF
DNA: TGTGCCAGCAGTGATCCTTCAGGGACCTATGGCTACACCTTC
J: TRBJ1-2
D: -
size: -
V: TRBV6-1

CDR3: CASSGTSGSRYNEQFF
DNA: TGTGCCAGCAGCGGGACTAGCGGGAGTCGATACAATGAGCAGTTCTTC
J: TRBJ2-1
D: TRBD2
size: -
V: TRBV7-2

CDR3: CASSSTVTIENEQFF
DNA: TGTGCCAGCAGCTCGACAGTTACAATTGAGAATGAGCAGTTCTTC
J: TRBJ2-1
D: -
size: -
V: TRBV7-6

CDR3: CASSSRRLAGGNEQFF
DNA: TGTGCCAGCAGTTCCAGGAGACTAGCGGGAGGAAATGAGCAGTTCTTC
J: TRBJ2-1
D: TRBD2
size: once
V: TRBV28

CDR3: CATSRMRTSKGEKLFF
DNA: TGTGCCACCAGCAGAATGCGGACAAGCAAGGGTGAAAAACTGTTTTTT
J: TRBJ1-4
D: -
size: -
V: TRBV15